This T cell receptor beta chain was recorded in a study of control samples from healthy donors and cancer patients (dated by TCRdb to the early 2020s). Regarding this clone: Its antigen is still unknown. Per-nucleotide qualities are absent, and no much larger clonotype sits a single base away.

Based on the germline V gene, the CDR1 and CDR2 sequences are SGHRS and YFSETQ. From the cysteine up to the phenylalanine, the CDR3 has a length of 14 residues. CDR3 DNA is the only sequence kept; it has 42 bases, read in frame from the first base. Trimming at the junction amounts to 0 bases on V and 5 bases on J, and the germline ends lie 12 bases apart. The library was made by the immunoSEQ multiplex PCR assay. TCRdb holds this immuneACCESS table with in-frame rearrangements only. Some clones are missing; in checked studies, unresolved V genes explain under half, and the rest has no known cause. Present in this sample are around 74,000 clones, around 94% of which were seen just once. Around 6% of the sample lies in the top ten.

The specimen sequenced was blood. This clonotype was sampled from a woman in her fifties or sixties in good health. The sequence links TRBV5-1 to TRBJ2-7; matching of 5 bases hints at TRBD1 as the D gene. The DNA sequence is TGCGCCAGCAGCTTGGTGGCAGGGCGAGACGAGCAGTACTTC. Its protein is CASSLVAGRDEQYF.